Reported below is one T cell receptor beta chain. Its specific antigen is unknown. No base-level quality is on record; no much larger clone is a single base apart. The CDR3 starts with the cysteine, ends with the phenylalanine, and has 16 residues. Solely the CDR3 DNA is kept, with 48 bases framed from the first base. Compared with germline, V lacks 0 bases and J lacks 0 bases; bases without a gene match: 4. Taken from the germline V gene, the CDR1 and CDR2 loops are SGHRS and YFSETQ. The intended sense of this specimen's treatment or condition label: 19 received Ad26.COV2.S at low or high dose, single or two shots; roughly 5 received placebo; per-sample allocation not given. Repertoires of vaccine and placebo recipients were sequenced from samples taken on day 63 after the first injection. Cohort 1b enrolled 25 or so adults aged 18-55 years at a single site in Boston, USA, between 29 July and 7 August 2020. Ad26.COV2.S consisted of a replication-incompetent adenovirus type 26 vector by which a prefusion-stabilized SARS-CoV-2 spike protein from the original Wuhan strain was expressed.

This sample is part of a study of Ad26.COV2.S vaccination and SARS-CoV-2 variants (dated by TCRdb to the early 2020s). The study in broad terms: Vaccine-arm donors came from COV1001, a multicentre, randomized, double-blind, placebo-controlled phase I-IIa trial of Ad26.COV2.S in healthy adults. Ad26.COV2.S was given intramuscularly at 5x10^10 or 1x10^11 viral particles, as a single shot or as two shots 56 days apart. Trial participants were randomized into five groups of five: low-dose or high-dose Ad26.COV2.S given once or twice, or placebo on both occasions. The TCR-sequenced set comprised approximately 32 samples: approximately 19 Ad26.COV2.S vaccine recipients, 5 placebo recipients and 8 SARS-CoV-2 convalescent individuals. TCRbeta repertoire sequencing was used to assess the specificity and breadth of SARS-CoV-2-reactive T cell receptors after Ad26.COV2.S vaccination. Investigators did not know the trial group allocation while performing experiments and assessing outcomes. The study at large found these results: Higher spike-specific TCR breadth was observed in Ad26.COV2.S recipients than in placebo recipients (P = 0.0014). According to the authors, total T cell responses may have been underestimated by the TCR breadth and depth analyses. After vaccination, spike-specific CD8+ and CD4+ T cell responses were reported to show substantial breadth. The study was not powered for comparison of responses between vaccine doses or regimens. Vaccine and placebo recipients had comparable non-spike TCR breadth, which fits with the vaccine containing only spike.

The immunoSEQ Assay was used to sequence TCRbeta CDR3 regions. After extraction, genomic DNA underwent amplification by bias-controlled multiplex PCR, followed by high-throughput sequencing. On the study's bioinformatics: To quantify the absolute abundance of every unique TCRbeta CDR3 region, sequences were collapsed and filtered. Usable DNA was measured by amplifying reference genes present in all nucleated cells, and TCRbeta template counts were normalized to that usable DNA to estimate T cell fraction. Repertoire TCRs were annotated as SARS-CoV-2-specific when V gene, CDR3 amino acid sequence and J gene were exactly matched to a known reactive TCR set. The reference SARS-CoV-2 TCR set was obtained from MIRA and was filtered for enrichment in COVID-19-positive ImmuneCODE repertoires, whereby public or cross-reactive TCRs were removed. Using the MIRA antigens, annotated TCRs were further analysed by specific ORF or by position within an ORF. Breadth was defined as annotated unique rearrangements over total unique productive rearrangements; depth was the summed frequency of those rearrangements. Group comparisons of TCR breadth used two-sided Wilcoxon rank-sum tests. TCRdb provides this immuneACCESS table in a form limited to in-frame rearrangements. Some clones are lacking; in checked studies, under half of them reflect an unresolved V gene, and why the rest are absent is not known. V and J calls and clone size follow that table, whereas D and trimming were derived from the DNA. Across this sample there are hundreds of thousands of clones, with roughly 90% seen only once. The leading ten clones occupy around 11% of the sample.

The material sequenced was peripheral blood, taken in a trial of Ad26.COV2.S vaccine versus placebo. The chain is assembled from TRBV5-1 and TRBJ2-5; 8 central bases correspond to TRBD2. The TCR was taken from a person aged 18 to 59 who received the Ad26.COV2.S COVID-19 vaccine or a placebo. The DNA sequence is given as TGCGCCAGCAGCTTGGCGCCAGCGGGGGACCAAGAGACCCAGTACTTC. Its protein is CASSLAPAGDQETQYF. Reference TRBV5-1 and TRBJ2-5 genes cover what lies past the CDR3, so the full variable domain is KAGVTQTPRYLIKTRGQQVTLSCSPISGHRSVSWYQQTPGQGLQFLFEYFSETQRNKGNFPGRFSGRQFSNSRSEMNVSTLELGDSALYLCASSLAPAGDQETQYFGPGTRLLVL.